This TCR beta chain was captured in a study of cytomegalovirus exposure and HLA in healthy donors. Whole-study results and caveats: As a later analysis showed, a missense DCLRE1C variant was linked to trimming of TCR beta V- and J-genes.

PCR was performed using 60 Vbeta and 13 Jbeta primers. TCRdb keeps only in-frame clones here, not all; method: immunoSEQ multiplex PCR. The sample contains under 150,000 clones, about 76% of which appear only once. Germline assignment: CDR1 GTSNPN and CDR2 SVGIG (reference sequence). This CDR3 spans 12 amino acids. Trimming shortened V by 1 base and J by 4 bases, and 6 bases separated the two germline ends. Everyone who donated was a healthy bone marrow donor. To note about this clone: Its antigen is currently unknown.

The genes are TRBV30 and TRBJ2-3; D not certain. The material sequenced was PBMCs. This receptor was obtained from a man between 18 and 35 years old in good health and CMV-seronegative. The CDR3 spells CAWSALADTQYF. For the CDR3, the DNA is TGTGCCTGGAGTGCCTTAGCAGATACGCAGTATTTT.